This TCR beta chain emerged from a study of blood T cell repertoires in COVID-19 (dated by TCRdb to 2020 to 2022). Concerning the study at large: Samples from collaborators originated in the United States, Italy and Spain and spanned both the acute and convalescent phases of COVID-19. The repertoires were made available in a free public database intended to serve as a resource for research on the immune response to SARS-CoV-2. Sample metadata almost always included a de-identified subject ID, COVID-19 status, age in years and sex. The samples were drawn from two sources: the first 160 participants of the ongoing ImmuneRACE study, and 1,000 to 1,500 subjects contributed by 6 global collaborators. Subjects who had been exposed to COVID-19, were actively infected with it, or had recovered from it provided the deeply sampled blood TCRbeta repertoires that made up the dataset. Where available, HLA class I and class II types were obtained from metadata supplied by the sample provider rather than from assay-based typing. The material from the prospective study consisted of cDNA or gDNA derived from T cells, B-cell-depleted T cells, or PBMCs. Summary of the overall study and its limitations: How much clinical and demographic metadata was included differed by source and by participant, and the metadata was provided uncurated.

Each collaborating institution followed its own protocols to collect whole blood in K2EDTA tubes. For TCRbeta analysis, collaborator samples were shipped as frozen whole blood, as isolated PBMCs, or as DNA extracted from either sample type. TCRbeta CDR3 regions were amplified from genomic DNA by means of the immunoSEQ Assay, a bias-controlled multiplex PCR. The study's own analysis went as follows. The number of nucleated cells in each sample was estimated by amplification of reference gene primers within the assay. Sequence reads were collapsed and filtered to measure the absolute abundance of every unique TCRbeta CDR3 rearrangement. For each sample, productive Simpson clonality was calculated as the square root of Simpson's diversity index across productive rearrangements. This immuneACCESS table, as held by TCRdb, lists in-frame sequences with V and J called but not all clones. Of the missing ones, under half trace to an unresolved V gene in checked studies; the others have no known cause. Clone size and the V and J calls come from that table; the DNA yielded D and trimming. Here the sample has about 130,000 clones; approximately 90% occur a single time. Less than 20% of the sample is taken by the ten largest.

CDR1 and CDR2, per the germline V gene (reference sequence), are DFQATT and SNEGSKA. The CDR3 has 11 amino acids, counting the end cysteine and phenylalanine. Of all the DNA, just the CDR3 is kept, 33 bases in frame from base 1. About this clone itself: The target of this receptor is not known. No per-base quality is available; no much larger clone lies one base away.

Sequences were obtained from peripheral blood. The source is a man in his forties or fifties with active or convalescent COVID-19. The receptor chain draws on TRBV20-1 and TRBJ2-3; 8 middle bases align to TRBD2. The DNA sequence follows: TGCGGGCTAGCGGGTCACGATACGCAGTATTTT. Its translation reads: CGLAGHDTQYF.